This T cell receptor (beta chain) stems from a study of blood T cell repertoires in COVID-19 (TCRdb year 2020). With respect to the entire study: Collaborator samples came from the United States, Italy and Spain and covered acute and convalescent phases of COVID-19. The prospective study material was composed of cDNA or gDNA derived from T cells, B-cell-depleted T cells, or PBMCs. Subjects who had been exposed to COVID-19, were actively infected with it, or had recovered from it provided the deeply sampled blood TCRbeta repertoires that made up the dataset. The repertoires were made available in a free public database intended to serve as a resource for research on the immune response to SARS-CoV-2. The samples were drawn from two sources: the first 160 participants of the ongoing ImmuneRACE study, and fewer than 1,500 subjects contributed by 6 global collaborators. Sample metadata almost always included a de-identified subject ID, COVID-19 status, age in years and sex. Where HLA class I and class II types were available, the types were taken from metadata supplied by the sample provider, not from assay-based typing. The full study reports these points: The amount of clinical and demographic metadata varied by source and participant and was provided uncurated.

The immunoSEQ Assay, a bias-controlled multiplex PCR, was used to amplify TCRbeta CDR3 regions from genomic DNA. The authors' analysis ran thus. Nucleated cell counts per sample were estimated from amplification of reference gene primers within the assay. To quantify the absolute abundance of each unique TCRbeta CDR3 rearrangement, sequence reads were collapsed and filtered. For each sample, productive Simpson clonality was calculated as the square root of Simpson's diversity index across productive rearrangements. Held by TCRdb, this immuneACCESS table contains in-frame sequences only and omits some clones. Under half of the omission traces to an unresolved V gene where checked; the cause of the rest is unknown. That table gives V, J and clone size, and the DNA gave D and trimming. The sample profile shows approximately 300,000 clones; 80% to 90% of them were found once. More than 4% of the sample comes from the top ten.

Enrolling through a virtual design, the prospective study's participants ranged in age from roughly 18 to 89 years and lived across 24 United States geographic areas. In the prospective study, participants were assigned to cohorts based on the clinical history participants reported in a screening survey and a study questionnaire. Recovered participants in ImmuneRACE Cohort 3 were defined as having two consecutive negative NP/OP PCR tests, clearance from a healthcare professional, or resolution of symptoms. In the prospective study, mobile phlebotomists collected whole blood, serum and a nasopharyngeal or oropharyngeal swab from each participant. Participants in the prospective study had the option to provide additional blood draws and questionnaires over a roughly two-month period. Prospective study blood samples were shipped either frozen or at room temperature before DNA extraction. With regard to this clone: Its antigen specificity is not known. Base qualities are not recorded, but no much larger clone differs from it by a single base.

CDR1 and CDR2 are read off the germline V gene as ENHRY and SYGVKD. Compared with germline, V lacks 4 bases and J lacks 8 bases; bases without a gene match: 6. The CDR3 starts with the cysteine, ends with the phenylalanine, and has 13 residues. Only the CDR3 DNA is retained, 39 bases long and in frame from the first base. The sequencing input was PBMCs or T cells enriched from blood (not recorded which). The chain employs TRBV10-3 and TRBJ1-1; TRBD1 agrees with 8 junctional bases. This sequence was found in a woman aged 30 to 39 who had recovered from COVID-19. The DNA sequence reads TGTGCCATCAGTGGAACGGGACAGGCCGAAGCTTTCTTT. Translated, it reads CAISGTGQAEAFF.